What follows is one TCR beta chain and its context. Its antigen is unknown. No base-level quality is on record; no much larger clone is a single base apart. The germline V end is reduced by 3 bases and the J end by 1 base; junction bases left unmatched: 27. In the germline V gene (reference sequence), CDR1 corresponds to GTSNPN and CDR2 to SVGIG. The CDR3 sequence holds 22 residues, the cysteine and phenylalanine included. Solely the CDR3 DNA is kept, with 66 bases framed from the first base. The sample originates from a study of blood T cell repertoires in COVID-19 (dated by TCRdb to the early 2020s). Notes on the research overall: The collaborator samples originated in the United States, Italy and Spain and spanned the acute and convalescent phases of COVID-19. Deeply sampled blood TCRbeta repertoires from subjects exposed to, actively infected with, or recovered from COVID-19 were included in the dataset. The material from the prospective study consisted of cDNA or gDNA derived from T cells, B-cell-depleted T cells, or PBMCs. The samples were drawn from the first 160 participants of the ongoing ImmuneRACE study and from about 1,200 subjects provided by 6 global collaborators. HLA class I and class II types, where available, came from metadata supplied by the sample provider rather than from assay-based typing. A de-identified subject ID, COVID-19 status, age in years and sex were almost always included in the sample metadata. The repertoires were released in a freely available public database meant as a resource for research on the immune response to SARS-CoV-2.

The immunoSEQ Assay, a bias-controlled multiplex PCR, was used to amplify TCRbeta CDR3 regions from genomic DNA. The authors processed their data as follows. Within the assay, amplification of reference gene primers was used to estimate how many nucleated cells each sample contained. To quantify the absolute abundance of each unique TCRbeta CDR3 rearrangement, sequence reads were collapsed and filtered. For each sample, productive Simpson clonality was calculated by taking the square root of Simpson's diversity index across productive rearrangements. TCRdb holds this immuneACCESS table with in-frame rearrangements only. Some clones are missing; in checked studies, unresolved V genes explain under half, and the rest has no known cause. For V, J and clone size, that table is used; D and trimming come from the DNA. This sample is represented by around 250,000 clones; around 90% of them were singletons. Together, the top ten hold about 3% of the sample.

The full study reports these points: The amount of clinical and demographic metadata varied by source and participant and was provided uncurated.

In the prospective study, participants were roughly 18 to 95 years old, resided in under 30 geographic areas of the United States, and were enrolled through a virtual design. To assign participants to cohorts, the prospective study relied on clinical history that participants themselves reported in a screening survey and a study questionnaire. Exposed participants had been in contact with someone with a PCR-confirmed or clinician-diagnosed COVID-19 case within 2 weeks of study entry. Mobile phlebotomists in the prospective study collected whole blood, serum and a nasopharyngeal or oropharyngeal swab from every participant. Over a roughly two-month period, participants in the prospective study had the option of providing additional blood draws and questionnaires. Before DNA extraction, prospective study blood samples were shipped either frozen or at room temperature.

The chain was built from TRBV30 and TRBJ1-1; 9 bases in the junction line up with TRBD1. Sample: PBMCs or T cells enriched from blood (not recorded which). This clonotype was obtained from a middle-aged man who had been exposed to COVID-19. The CDR3: CAWRIVEGLHRGHRLGNTEAFF. The nucleotide sequence reads TGTGCCTGGAGGATCGTCGAGGGTCTACACAGGGGGCACCGGCTTGGGAACACTGAAGCTTTCTTT.